Each of the 5 T cell receptor beta chains below was sequenced from the same sample in a study of T cells in Graves' hyperthyroidism and ophthalmopathy. Regions amplified from RNA transcripts were the TCR beta CDR3 regions. Initially, a first-round RT-PCR of the TCR CDR3 employed the HTBI primer set. TCRdb re-called the multiplex PCR reads with MiXCR, one entry per CDR3 protein. The data show 550,000 to 650,000 distinct CDR3 sequences, 13% to 15% seen once. The material sequenced was blood. These receptors were taken from a woman between 40 and 55 years old with Graves' hyperthyroidism.

This clonotype came up many times. V usage is TRBV7-2 and J usage is TRBJ2-7; TRBD2 matches 9 bases. The CDR3 is 15 residues long. Germline CDR1 SGHTA, CDR2 FQGNSA. V shed 2 bases, J shed 6 bases, and the junction held 8 bases outside the gene matches. This chain's CDR3 is CASSLSYAGGAEQYF. The CDR3 nucleotides read TGTGCCAGCAGCTTATCATATGCGGGAGGGGCCGAGCAGTACTTC.

This clonotype was found many times. V usage is TRBV28 and J usage is TRBJ1-5; 8 positions match TRBD1. Trimming removed 5 bases from V and 2 bases from J; junction bases left unmatched: 11. The length of the CDR3 is 17 residues. Germline CDR1 and CDR2: MDHEN and SYDVKM. This CDR3 reads CASSPGRGLFGNQPQHF. CDR3 nucleotides: TGTGCCAGCAGTCCAGGCAGGGGGCTTTTCGGCAATCAGCCCCAGCATTTT.

This clonotype was recorded only once. A much larger clone differs from this one at a single base, so this may be a read error. V is TRBV30 and J is TRBJ2-3; D may be TRBD2 (6 bases). This CDR3 comprises 12 residues. Per the germline V gene, CDR1 is GTSNPN and CDR2 is SVGIG (reference sequence). Here the CDR3 DNA reads TGTGCCTGGAGTGAACGCGGGGATATGCAGTATTTT. This codes for CAWSERGDMQYF.

This clonotype was seen ten or more times. The genes are TRBV28 and TRBJ2-5, with no clear D. V lost 6 bases to trimming and J lost 4 bases, with 18 bases between them. There are 15 residues in the CDR3. Germline lookup yields CDR1 MDHEN and CDR2 SYDVKM. The CDR3 here is CASSRTSGQTETQYF. The CDR3 DNA reads TGTGCCAGCAGCAGAACAAGTGGGCAGACAGAGACCCAGTACTTC.

This clonotype showed up many times. The chain employs TRBV15 and TRBJ1-3; D is uncertain. The ends were cut back, 1 base at V and 0 bases at J, with 10 bases in the middle. Germline CDR1 reads LNHNV; CDR2 reads YYDKDF (reference sequence). This CDR3 comprises 16 residues. The CDR3 DNA is TGTGCCACCAGCAGAGGGGTGATACCCTCTGGAAACACCATATATTTT. Protein sequence: CATSRGVIPSGNTIYF.